This T cell receptor (beta chain) was observed in a study of control samples from healthy donors and cancer patients. The V end was cut by 5 bases, the J end by 4 bases, with 14 bases between. Germline lookup yields CDR1 MRHNA and CDR2 SNTAGT. This CDR3 has 14 amino acids. Generated by immunoSEQ multiplex PCR, the TCRdb table keeps only in-frame clones and is missing some. The repertoire holds 100,000 to 150,000 clones, with 90% as singletons. The sequence derives from a man between 35 and 55 years old in good health. The source material was blood. The rearrangement joins TRBV6-4 to TRBJ1-1; a possible D gene is TRBD1 (6 bases). CDR3 sequence (DNA): TGTGCCAGCAGTTCCTCCACAGGGAGCACTGAAGCTTTCTTT. This encodes CASSSSTGSTEAFF.